This T cell receptor (beta chain) originates from a study of CD8+ T cells in alopecia areata. Extracted RNA was reverse transcribed, and the resulting cDNA served as sequencing template. Clones were sequenced by immunoSEQ multiplex PCR, and TCRdb holds only the in-frame ones, with some missing. The sample shows around 300,000 clones, 50% to 75% of them seen only once. The treatment was: oral pan-JAK inhibitor, 5-10 mg twice daily. The CDR3 extends over 13 amino acids. J lost 9 bases, V lost 3 bases, and 4 bases had no gene match. Germline CDR1 reads MNHEY; CDR2 reads SMNVEV (reference sequence). This TCR was sampled from a human donor with alopecia areata. Material: CD4+ T cells sorted from blood, obtained around week 54, from a patient treated with tofacitinib. This chain uses TRBV27 with TRBJ1-5, with 8 bases aligning to TRBD1. DNA of the CDR3: TGTGCCAGCAGTTTGGACAGGGAATCGCCCCAGCATTTT. Amino acids: CASSLDRESPQHF.